This T cell receptor (beta chain) was recorded in a study of CD8 T cells in Susac syndrome. Across the study: Treatment at blood withdrawal was none, corticosteroids, or intravenous immunoglobulin alone in Susac syndrome patients.

Reverse transcription of roughly 0.5 to 1 ug RNA used random hexamers. TCRdb processed the immunoSEQ multiplex PCR reads anew with MiXCR; each CDR3 protein has one entry. The sample includes 100,000 or so distinct CDR3 sequences, 95% of them seen just once. The CDR3 loop spans 13 amino acids. Germline V lookup: CDR1 PRHDT, CDR2 FYEKMQ (reference sequence). V lost 9 bases and J 5 bases, leaving 16 bases between the germline ends. The J gene is TRBJ2-5, the V gene TRBV13; D is perhaps TRBD1 (5 bases). This TCR derives from a human donor with Susac syndrome. The source material was CD8+ T cells from PBMCs. CDR3 coding DNA: TGTGCCAGTCGCCCTAGGGGCTCGGAGACCCAGTACTTC. Its protein is CASRPRGSETQYF.